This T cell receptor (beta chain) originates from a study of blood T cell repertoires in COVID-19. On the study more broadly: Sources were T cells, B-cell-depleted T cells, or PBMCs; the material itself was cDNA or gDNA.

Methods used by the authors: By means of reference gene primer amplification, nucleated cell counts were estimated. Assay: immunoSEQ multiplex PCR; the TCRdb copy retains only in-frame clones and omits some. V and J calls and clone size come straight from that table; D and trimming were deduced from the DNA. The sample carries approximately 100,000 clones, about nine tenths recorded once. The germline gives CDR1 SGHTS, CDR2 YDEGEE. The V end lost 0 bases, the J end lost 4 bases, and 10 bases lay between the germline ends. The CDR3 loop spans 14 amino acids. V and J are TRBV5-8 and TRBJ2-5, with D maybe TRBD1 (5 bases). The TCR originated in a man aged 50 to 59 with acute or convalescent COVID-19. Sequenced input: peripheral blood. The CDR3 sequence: CASSLVQGRETQYF. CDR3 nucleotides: TGTGCCAGCAGCTTGGTTCAGGGTAGAGAGACCCAGTACTTC.